The 27 T cell receptor beta chains below come from one sample, sequenced in a study of blood T cell repertoires in COVID-19. The table came from immunoSEQ multiplex PCR; TCRdb's copy has only in-frame clones and leaves some out. The sample holds tens of thousands of clones, 85% to 95% seen once. The sequenced sample was peripheral blood. All receptors derive from a woman between 50 and 59 years old in a cohort sampled during active COVID-19.

The CDR3 loop reads CASSSEQGADEQYF. In DNA form, the CDR3 reads TGTGCCAGCAGCTCAGAGCAGGGGGCGGATGAGCAGTACTTC. The chain joins TRBV7-8 to TRBJ2-7; 8 positions match TRBD1. Looked up from germline, CDR1 is SGHVS and CDR2 is FQNEAQ. The CDR3 is made up of 14 amino acids. The V and J ends lost 4 bases and 7 bases, in that order; junction bases with no gene match: 9. Full variable domain (remainder filled in from reference TRBV7-8 and TRBJ2-7): GAGVSQSPRYKVAKRGQDVALRCDPISGHVSLFWYQQALGQGPEFLTYFQNEAQLDKSGLPSDRFFAERPEGSVSTLKIQRTQQEDSAVYLCASSSEQGADEQYFGPGTRLTVT.

This chain uses TRBV11-3 with TRBJ2-1; TRBD2 matches at 8 bases. Germline loops: CDR1 SGHNT, CDR2 YENEEA. Trimming removed 5 bases from V and 2 bases from J; junction bases left unmatched: 14. CDR3 size: 18 residues. CDR3 region: CASSPRYGSGGAYNEQFF. Here the CDR3 DNA reads TGTGCCAGCAGCCCCCGGTACGGGTCGGGGGGGGCCTACAATGAGCAGTTCTTC.

The CDR3 loop reads CASSVGQVGSPLHF. The CDR3 DNA reads as TGTGCCAGCAGCGTAGGACAGGTAGGGTCACCCCTCCACTTT. The chain combines TRBV9 with TRBJ1-6; perhaps TRBD1 as D (6 bases). The V gene's germline CDR1 is SGDLS and CDR2 YYNGEE. V dropped 0 bases and J dropped 10 bases, with 11 bases sitting between them. The CDR3 spans 14 residues.

The chain has TRBV18 and TRBJ2-6; 11 nucleotides agree with TRBD1. Germline CDR1 is KGHSH and CDR2 is LQKENI. CDR3 length: 17 residues. V shed 6 bases, J shed 4 bases, and the junction held 8 bases outside the gene matches. CDR3 DNA sequence: TGTGCCAGCTCGGACAGGGGGCTATTCGGAGGGGCCAACGTCCTGACTTTC. It encodes CASSDRGLFGGANVLTF.

This chain connects TRBV28 to TRBJ2-7; TRBD1 aligns across 7 bases. The CDR3 loop spans 14 amino acids. Germline loops: CDR1 MDHEN, CDR2 SYDVKM. After removal of 2 bases from V and 6 bases from J, the junction contained 7 bases not matched to a gene. CDR3 amino acids: CASSLVTGWVEQYF. The CDR3 nucleotides read TGTGCCAGCAGTTTAGTGACAGGGTGGGTCGAGCAGTACTTC.

The chain links TRBV18 to TRBJ2-1, with 8 bases aligning to TRBD2. J gave up 6 bases and V 3 bases, and 10 bases lay outside the gene matches. CDR3 length: 16 amino acids. From germline, CDR1 is KGHSH and CDR2 LQKENI. In DNA, the CDR3 is TGTGCCAGCTCACCCCCGGCGGGAGGTAGCGTCAATGAGCAGTTCTTC. This encodes CASSPPAGGSVNEQFF.

The V gene is TRBV28, the J gene TRBJ2-1; 8 nucleotides line up with TRBD1. The CDR3 has 13 amino acids. Germline trimming cut 5 bases from V and 9 bases from J; bases unmatched to any gene: 6. The germline V gene has CDR1 MDHEN and CDR2 SYDVKM. The CDR3 protein is CASSGATGVEQFF. The CDR3 DNA reads TGTGCCAGCAGTGGCGCGACAGGGGTTGAGCAGTTCTTC.

J is TRBJ1-2 and V is TRBV18; D may be TRBD1 (5 bases). This CDR3 is built from 15 residues. V was cut by 0 bases and J by 6 bases, with 14 bases left in between. Germline loops: CDR1 KGHSH, CDR2 LQKENI. The CDR3 sequence is CASSPPGSRGDGYTF. CDR3 nucleotide sequence: TGTGCCAGCTCACCACCAGGGAGTCGGGGGGATGGCTACACCTTC.

For the CDR3, the DNA is TGTGCCAGCAACCCAATAGCGGGAGGGTACAATGAGCAGTTCTTC. Its protein product is CASNPIAGGYNEQFF. V usage is TRBV7-9 and J usage is TRBJ2-1, with TRBD2 matching 11 bases. CDR1 and CDR2 (germline): SEHNR, FQNEAQ (reference sequence). The CDR3 loop spans 15 amino acids. V dropped 7 bases and J dropped 4; count of bases not matched to a gene: 6.

The chain carries TRBV11-3 and TRBJ1-3; TRBD1 agrees at 10 bases. Germline CDR1 reads SGHNT; CDR2 reads YENEEA. V shed 3 bases and J 0 bases; nucleotides not matched to a gene: 8. The CDR3 extends over 18 amino acids. CDR3 coding DNA: TGTGCCAGCAGCTTTACAGGGACAGGGGTTTTCTCTGGAAACACCATATATTTT. Translation gives CASSFTGTGVFSGNTIYF.

The chain has TRBV19 and TRBJ2-7; the match to TRBD2 covers 8 bases. The CDR3 totals 14 residues. Losses at the gene ends were 2 bases for V and 5 bases for J; bases not matched to a gene: 5. Germline-derived CDR1 and CDR2 are LNHDA and SQIVND (reference sequence). The CDR3 is CASSILSGGDEQYF. For the CDR3, the DNA is TGTGCCAGTAGTATATTATCGGGGGGGGACGAGCAGTACTTC.

The gene calls are TRBV3-1 (or the pseudogene TRBV3-2) and TRBJ1-5; no reliable D call. The V gene's germline CDR1 is LGHDT and CDR2 YNNKEL (reference sequence). V was pared by 0 bases and J by 6 bases, with 9 bases between. This CDR3 has 14 amino acids. CDR3 residues: CASSQDAAGQPQHF. Here the CDR3 DNA reads TGTGCCAGCAGCCAAGACGCGGCTGGTCAGCCCCAGCATTTT.

The chain is built from TRBV5-4 and TRBJ1-2; D might be TRBD1 (5 bases). With 0 bases removed from V and 8 bases from J, the gap between germline ends came to 14 bases. The CDR3 length is 14 residues. The V gene's germline CDR1 is SGHNT and CDR2 YYREEE (reference sequence). This chain's CDR3 is CASSLARTFGGYTF. The CDR3 coding sequence is TGTGCCAGCAGCTTGGCACGGACATTCGGAGGCTACACCTTC.

V gene TRBV14 combines with J gene TRBJ1-2; weak D call: TRBD1 (6 bases). The CDR3 extends over 18 amino acids. Germline-derived CDR1 and CDR2 are SGHDN and FVKESK. The V end was cut by 1 base, the J end by 4 bases, with 22 bases between. In DNA form, the CDR3 reads TGTGCCAGCAGCCAAGGTCCCGTGGGCCAGGGGACAACCTATGGCTACACCTTC. Its translation: CASSQGPVGQGTTYGYTF.

The chain carries TRBV10-1 and TRBJ2-2; 8 bases are a match to TRBD1. J gave up 4 bases and V 9 bases, and 4 bases lay outside the gene matches. CDR1 WNHNN and CDR2 SYGVQD come from the germline V gene (reference sequence). The CDR3 is 13 amino acids. The CDR3 spells CASRTGSTGELFF. The CDR3 coding sequence is TGCGCCAGTAGGACAGGGAGCACCGGGGAGCTGTTTTTT.

The chain couples TRBV18 to TRBJ1-2, with TRBD1 identical over 9 bases. The CDR3 runs 15 residues. Germline V gene data show CDR1 as KGHSH and CDR2 as LQKENI. Unmatched junction bases numbered 5, after V lost 2 bases and J lost 4 bases. This CDR3 reads CASSPGTGSGYGYTF. CDR3 DNA: TGTGCCAGCTCACCAGGGACAGGGTCAGGCTATGGCTACACCTTC.

The chain combines TRBV4-1 with TRBJ2-3, with 8 bases fitting TRBD2. CDR3 length equals 16 residues. The V and J ends lost 2 bases and 6 bases, in that order; junction bases with no gene match: 10. Germline V gene lookup returns CDR1 MGHRA and CDR2 YSYEKL. The CDR3 is CASSQPRGGRGDTQYF. CDR3 sequence (DNA): TGCGCCAGCAGCCAACCCCGGGGGGGGAGAGGGGATACGCAGTATTTT.

The chain is built from TRBV19 and TRBJ1-4, with D perhaps matching TRBD1 (6 bases). From germline, CDR1 is LNHDA and CDR2 SQIVND (reference sequence). Trimming took 6 bases from V and 8 from J, leaving 19 bases between them. The CDR3 contains 15 residues. CDR3 amino acids: CASSGTLGTDEKLFF. The CDR3 region has the DNA TGTGCCAGTAGCGGGACACTTGGAACAGACGAAAAACTGTTTTTT.

V is TRBV5-1 and J is TRBJ2-3; 8 bases map to TRBD2. There are 21 residues in the CDR3. V trimming: 4 bases; J trimming: 1 base; junction bases outside the gene matches: 23. Per germline, CDR1 SGHRS and CDR2 YFSETQ. CDR3 bases: TGCGCCAGCAGCCGGGGCCAGCGGGGGTACTTTCTCGCTCGGGGCACAGATACGCAGTATTTT. Protein: CASSRGQRGYFLARGTDTQYF.

The gene calls are TRBV19 and TRBJ2-2; 8 bases map to TRBD2. The CDR3 is 16 residues long. The junction had 8 bases not matched to a gene; V was cut back by 3 bases and J by 5 bases. Germline loops: CDR1 LNHDA, CDR2 SQIVND (reference sequence). CDR3 residues: CASSIGGARRTGELFF. CDR3 DNA: TGTGCCAGTAGTATCGGGGGGGCCAGGAGAACCGGGGAGCTGTTTTTT.

The chain joins TRBV28 to TRBJ1-5; tentatively, D is TRBD1 (6 bases). CDR3 length: 18 residues. Germline V CDR1 and CDR2: MDHEN, SYDVKM. Trimming shortened V by 6 bases and J by 0 bases, and 21 bases separated the two germline ends. CDR3 coding DNA: TGTGCCAGCAGCTCGCCCCGGGACAACCTGTATAGCAATCAGCCCCAGCATTTT. This translates into CASSSPRDNLYSNQPQHF.

The rearrangement links TRBV5-8 to TRBJ2-5; unclear D gene. Germline V gene data show CDR1 as SGHTS and CDR2 as YDEGEE. V dropped 1 base and J dropped 5 bases, with 9 bases sitting between them. CDR3 length: 13 amino acids. The CDR3 is CASSLSLQETQYF. In DNA, the CDR3 is TGTGCCAGCAGCTTGAGCCTACAGGAGACCCAGTACTTC.

The chain carries TRBV3-1 (or the pseudogene TRBV3-2) and TRBJ2-1; 10 positions match TRBD2. Germline-derived CDR1 and CDR2 are LGHDT and YNNKEL (reference sequence). Germline trimming cut 6 bases from V and 7 bases from J; bases unmatched to any gene: 12. The length of the CDR3 is 16 residues. The CDR3 loop is CASSASGSIVSNEQFF. The CDR3 DNA reads TGTGCCAGCAGTGCTAGCGGGAGTATCGTGAGTAATGAGCAGTTCTTC.

The J gene is TRBJ2-3, the V gene TRBV7-3, with D unresolved. Trimming pared 0 bases from V and 2 bases from J, leaving 9 bases between. The CDR3 length is 15 residues. CDR1 is SGHTA, CDR2 FQGTGA, per germline. The CDR3 DNA is TGTGCCAGCAGCTTAACGCCTAGTCCCACAGATACGCAGTATTTT. This translates into CASSLTPSPTDTQYF.

The V and J genes are TRBV28 and TRBJ1-6; D gene ambiguous. Trimming shortened V by 5 bases and J by 13 bases, and 12 bases separated the two germline ends. The CDR3 loop spans 12 amino acids. Germline values: CDR1 MDHEN, CDR2 SYDVKM. CDR3 in amino acids: CASSTMQFPLHF. CDR3 nucleotides: TGTGCCAGCAGTACAATGCAGTTTCCCCTCCACTTT.

The rearrangement uses TRBV5-1 and TRBJ2-7; 7 positions match TRBD1. The CDR3 has 14 amino acids. V shed 4 bases and J 0 bases; nucleotides not matched to a gene: 4. From germline, CDR1 is SGHRS and CDR2 YFSETQ. The CDR3 DNA reads as TGCGCCAGCAGCCCGGGACAGTCCTCCTACGAGCAGTACTTC. It is translated as CASSPGQSSYEQYF.

This chain links TRBV4-1 with TRBJ2-1; TRBD2 agrees at 9 bases. V trimming: 1 base; J trimming: 4 bases; junction bases outside the gene matches: 5. Per the germline V gene, CDR1 is MGHRA and CDR2 is YSYEKL. This CDR3 has 16 amino acids. The CDR3 region is CASSQAGLARYNEQFF. The CDR3 region has the DNA TGCGCCAGCAGCCAAGCAGGACTAGCGCGTTACAATGAGCAGTTCTTC.